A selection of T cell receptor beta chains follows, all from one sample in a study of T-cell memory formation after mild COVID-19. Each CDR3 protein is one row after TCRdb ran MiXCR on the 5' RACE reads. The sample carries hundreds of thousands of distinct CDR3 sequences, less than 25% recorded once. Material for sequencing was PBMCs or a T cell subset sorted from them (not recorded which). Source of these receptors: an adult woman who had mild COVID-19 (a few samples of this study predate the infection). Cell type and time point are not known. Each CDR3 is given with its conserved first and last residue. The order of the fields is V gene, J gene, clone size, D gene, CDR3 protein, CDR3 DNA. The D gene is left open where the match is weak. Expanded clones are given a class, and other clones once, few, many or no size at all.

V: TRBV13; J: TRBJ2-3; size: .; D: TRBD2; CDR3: CASSDGTSGSPNTQYF; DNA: TGTGCCAGCAGCGACGGGACTAGCGGGAGCCCCAATACGCAGTATTTT
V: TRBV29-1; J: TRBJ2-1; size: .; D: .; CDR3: CSVPLERGHEQFF; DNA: TGCAGCGTTCCTCTTGAAAGGGGTCATGAGCAGTTCTTC
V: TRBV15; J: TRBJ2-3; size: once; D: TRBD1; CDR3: CATTPGTAYTDTQYF; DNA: TGTGCCACCACCCCCGGGACAGCCTACACAGATACGCAGTATTTT
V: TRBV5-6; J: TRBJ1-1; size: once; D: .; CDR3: CASSAAPRVGTEAFF; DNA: TGTGCCAGCAGCGCCGCGCCTAGGGTGGGTACTGAAGCTTTCTTT
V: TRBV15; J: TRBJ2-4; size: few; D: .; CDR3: CATSRDGGTKNIQYF; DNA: TGTGCCACCAGCAGAGATGGGGGAACCAAAAACATTCAGTACTTC
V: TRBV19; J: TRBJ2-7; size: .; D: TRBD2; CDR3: CASSISSGSYEQYF; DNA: TGTGCCAGTAGTATTTCTAGCGGGAGCTACGAGCAGTACTTC
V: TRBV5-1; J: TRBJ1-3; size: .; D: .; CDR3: CASSWGDGDSGNTIYF; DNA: TGCGCCAGCAGCTGGGGGGACGGTGACTCTGGAAACACCATATATTTT
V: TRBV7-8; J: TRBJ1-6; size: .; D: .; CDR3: CASSFLQDSPLHF; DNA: TGTGCCAGCAGCTTTCTTCAAGATTCACCCCTCCACTTT
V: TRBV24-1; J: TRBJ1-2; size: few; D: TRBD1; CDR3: CATSARDRAGNYGYTF; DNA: TGTGCCACCAGTGCCCGCGACAGGGCGGGGAACTATGGCTACACCTTC
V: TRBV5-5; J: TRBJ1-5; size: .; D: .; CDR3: CASSLARDGQPQHF; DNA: TGTGCCAGCAGCTTGGCAAGGGATGGTCAGCCCCAGCATTTT
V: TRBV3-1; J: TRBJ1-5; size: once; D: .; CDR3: CASSQGGRQPQHF; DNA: TGTGCCAGCAGCCAAGGTGGTCGTCAGCCCCAGCATTTT
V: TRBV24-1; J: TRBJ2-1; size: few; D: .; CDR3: CATSDQDIIRGRNEQFF; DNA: TGTGCCACCAGTGATCAGGACATTATCAGGGGTAGAAATGAGCAGTTCTTC
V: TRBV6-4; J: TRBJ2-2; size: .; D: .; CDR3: CASSEGTGELFF; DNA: TGTGCCAGCAGTGAGGGGACCGGGGAGCTGTTTTTT
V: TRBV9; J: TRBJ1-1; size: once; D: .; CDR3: CASSVATGEGMNTEAFF; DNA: TGTGCCAGCAGCGTAGCTACGGGGGAGGGTATGAACACTGAAGCTTTCTTT
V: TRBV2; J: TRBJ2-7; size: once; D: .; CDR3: CASSPDRFSYEQYF; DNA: TGTGCCAGCAGTCCCGACAGGTTCTCCTACGAGCAGTACTTC
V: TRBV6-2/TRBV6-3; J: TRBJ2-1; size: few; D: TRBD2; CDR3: CASSLLGFKQSGRIDNEQFF; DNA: TGTGCCAGCAGTCTCCTGGGGTTCAAGCAGAGCGGGAGAATTGACAATGAGCAGTTCTTC
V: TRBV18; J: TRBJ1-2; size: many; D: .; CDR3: CASSPGHQGYGYTF; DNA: TGTGCCAGCTCACCGGGTCACCAGGGCTATGGCTACACCTTC
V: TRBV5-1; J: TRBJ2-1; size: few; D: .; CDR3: CASSLDTEGEQFF; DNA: TGCGCCAGCAGCTTGGACACCGAGGGAGAGCAGTTCTTC
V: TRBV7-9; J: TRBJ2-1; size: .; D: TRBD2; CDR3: CASSRLAGGAYNEQFF; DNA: TGTGCCAGCAGCAGACTAGCGGGAGGAGCCTACAATGAGCAGTTCTTC
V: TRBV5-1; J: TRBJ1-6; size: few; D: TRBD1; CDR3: CASRSAQGEAYNSPLHF; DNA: TGCGCCAGCAGGTCGGCCCAGGGGGAGGCCTATAATTCACCCCTCCACTTT